This T cell receptor (beta chain) is from a study of shared clonotypes between healthy human individuals. Study observations and caveats: Generally, naive subsets came out with larger estimated richness than memory subsets.

With V trimmed by 3 bases and J by 7 bases, 9 bases remained unmatched. Germline V gene data show CDR1 as SNHLY and CDR2 as FYNNEI. This CDR3 has 15 residues. Comments on this clone: Its antigen is currently unknown.

The table came from immunoSEQ multiplex PCR; TCRdb's copy has only in-frame clones and leaves some out. This table holds approximately 180,000 clones, 80% to 95% found once. The chain carries TRBV2 and TRBJ2-7; 10 positions agree with TRBD2. The TCR was taken from a woman younger than 45 in good health. Input material: naive CD4+ T cells sorted from blood. Subset of the sample: CD45RA+ positively selected. DNA for the CDR3: TGTGCCAGCAGTGAGATCCTAGCGGGAGCAGGAGAGCAGTACTTC. This sequence encodes CASSEILAGAGEQYF. Full variable domain (missing parts from reference TRBV2 and TRBJ2-7): EPEVTQTPSHQVTQMGQEVILRCVPISNHLYFYWYRQILGQKVEFLVSFYNNEISEKSEIFDDQFSVERPDGSNFTLKIRSTKLEDSAMYFCASSEILAGAGEQYFGPGTRLTVT.